These T cell receptor beta chains were read from a single sample in a study of blood T cells in healthy people across ages. MiXCR, applied by TCRdb to the 5' RACE reads, yields one record per CDR3 protein. Of more than 1,400,000 distinct CDR3 sequences in the sample, 40% to 50% are singletons; the top ten hold 6.5% to 10%. The source material was blood. The receptor set was obtained from a woman in her late teens or twenties in good health. The CDR3 runs from the conserved cysteine through the conserved F or W. Fields, in order: clone size, CDR3 length, J gene, D gene, V gene, CDR3 DNA, CDR3 protein. D genes are given only for firm matches. The size of a clone is reported for some rows only, either as once, few or many, or as a class for expanded clones.

few	15	TRBJ2-5	TRBD2	TRBV12-3/TRBV12-4	TGTGCCAGCAGCCCCGGCGGGGGGACCTACAATGAGCAGTACTTC	CASSPGGGTYNEQYF
-	14	TRBJ2-5	TRBD2	TRBV29-1	TGCAGCGTTGCATCCGGGACTAGGAGCAATGAGCAGTACTTC	CSVASGTRSNEQYF
-	16	TRBJ2-4	TRBD2	TRBV2	TGTGCCAGCAGTGTGGGAAATAGCCTAGCGGTTTATGAGCAGTACTTC	CASSVGNSLAVYEQYF
-	15	TRBJ2-1	-	TRBV12-3/TRBV12-4	TGTGCCAGCAGTTTAGAGCCAGGGGTAGGCAATGAGCAGTTCTTC	CASSLEPGVGNEQFF
-	15	TRBJ2-1	-	TRBV29-1	TGCAGCGTTGGAGGTCGAGTGGCCTTTCAAAATGAGCAGTTCTTC	CSVGGRVAFQNEQFF
-	15	TRBJ2-7	TRBD2	TRBV12-3/TRBV12-4	TGTGCCAGCAGAAGGGAGACTAGCGGGAGATTCGAGCAGTACTTC	CASRRETSGRFEQYF
many	13	TRBJ2-7	-	TRBV29-1	TGCAGCGTTGAACAGGGTTCGACGTACGAGCAGTACTTC	CSVEQGSTYEQYF
-	15	TRBJ2-1	TRBD2	TRBV20-1	TGCAGTGCTCGCTCCGGGACTAGAACCTACAATGAGCAGTTCTTC	CSARSGTRTYNEQFF
few	16	TRBJ1-2	-	TRBV6-4	TGTGCCAGCAGTGACTCAGACGGTACGGGGTGGTATGGCTACACCTTC	CASSDSDGTGWYGYTF
few	14	TRBJ1-1	-	TRBV6-1	TGTGCCAGCAGTGAGCTCCTACACAACACTGAAGCTTTCTTT	CASSELLHNTEAFF
-	15	TRBJ2-7	TRBD2	TRBV20-1	TGCAGTGCTATGGGGACTAGCGGGAGGAACGACGAGCAGTACTTC	CSAMGTSGRNDEQYF
-	15	TRBJ2-6	-	TRBV7-3	TGTGCCAGCAGCTTAATGGCCTCTGGGGCCAACGTCCTGACTTTC	CASSLMASGANVLTF
-	19	TRBJ2-7	TRBD2	TRBV3-1	TGTGCCAGCAGCTCCTCGTCGAGCGGGAGGGCCTCTGTTTCCTACGAGCAGTACTTC	CASSSSSSGRASVSYEQYF
-	15	TRBJ2-7	TRBD2	TRBV7-2	TGTGCCAGCAGCTTGGGACGAGCGGGAGGGTACGAGCAGTACTTC	CASSLGRAGGYEQYF
few	15	TRBJ2-3	-	TRBV7-2	TGTGCCAGCACCTCGACCCTATGGGGGTGGGATACGCAGTATTTT	CASTSTLWGWDTQYF
few	15	TRBJ1-5	-	TRBV2	TGTGCCAGCAGTGCGGAGGGGCAGGGGAATCAGCCCCAGCATTTT	CASSAEGQGNQPQHF
-	16	TRBJ2-7	TRBD1	TRBV14	TGTGCCAGCAGCGTCAGGGGGCGAATTACCTACAATGAGCAGTACTTC	CASSVRGRITYNEQYF
-	14	TRBJ1-6	-	TRBV20-1	TGCAGTGCTAGACAGGGGATCTATAATTCACCCCTCCACTTT	CSARQGIYNSPLHF
-	16	TRBJ2-1	TRBD2	TRBV7-9	TGTGCCCGCAGCTCGCAGCCTCGAGCGGGGGCTGATGAGCAGTTCTTC	CARSSQPRAGADEQFF
-	14	TRBJ2-1	TRBD1	TRBV5-6	TGCACCAGCAGCCGCGACAGGGGCACCAATGAGCAGTTCTTC	CTSSRDRGTNEQFF
-	15	TRBJ2-5	TRBD2	TRBV2	TGTGCCAGCAGTGAGAAGGGAGGGCCCGTCGAGACCCAGTACTTC	CASSEKGGPVETQYF
few	15	TRBJ2-1	TRBD2	TRBV20-1	TGCAGTGCTAGGGCCGTAGCGGGAATTGTCTATGAGCAGTTCTTC	CSARAVAGIVYEQFF
-	17	TRBJ2-7	TRBD2	TRBV5-1	TGCGCCAGCAGCTTGACCGAGGGCGGGAGAGTTGGGTACGAGCAGTACTTC	CASSLTEGGRVGYEQYF
-	24	TRBJ2-3	TRBD2	TRBV7-6	TGTGCCAGCAGCTTTCTCGGACTAGCGGGAGGGCTCGGACGGGCCGGTCTGGTTGGGGATACGCAGTATTTT	CASSFLGLAGGLGRAGLVGDTQYF
-	14	TRBJ2-7	-	TRBV10-3	TGTGCCATCAGTGAAAGCGTCCTGGCCTACGAGCAGTACTTC	CAISESVLAYEQYF
few	15	TRBJ2-7	TRBD2	TRBV12-3/TRBV12-4	TGTGCCAGCAGTCTCGGGACTAGCGGGAGGTACGAGCAGTACTTC	CASSLGTSGRYEQYF
few	16	TRBJ2-7	TRBD1	TRBV11-2	TGTGCCAGCAGCTCGCGTAATCCGGGACAGGGCCATGAGCAGTACTTC	CASSSRNPGQGHEQYF
-	16	TRBJ2-5	-	TRBV15	TGTGCCACCAGCAGAGATTACGGAGGGGGCGGAGAGACCCAGTACTTC	CATSRDYGGGGETQYF
-	16	TRBJ2-3	TRBD2	TRBV28	TGTGCCAGCAGTTACACGACTAGCGGGGGGGCGGATACGCAGTATTTT	CASSYTTSGGADTQYF
-	18	TRBJ2-3	TRBD2	TRBV25-1	TGTGCCAGCAGTGAATTTTTTCGACTAGCGGGGGGCACAGATACGCAGTATTTT	CASSEFFRLAGGTDTQYF
-	15	TRBJ1-4	TRBD1	TRBV20-1	TGCAGTGCTAGGGGCCAGGGGGGTCGTGGTGAAAAACTGTTTTTT	CSARGQGGRGEKLFF
-	19	TRBJ1-2	-	TRBV9	TGTGCCAGCAGCGCCAGCCGCGAGACTAGCGGGAGAAGGTACTATGGCTACACCTTC	CASSASRETSGRRYYGYTF
few	14	TRBJ2-7	-	TRBV20-1	TGCAGTGCTAGAGATGGAAGACTAGTCGACGAGCAGTACTTC	CSARDGRLVDEQYF
-	15	TRBJ2-5	-	TRBV20-1	TGCAGTGCTAGAAGGGGGGCGTTGATTTTAGATGAGCAGTACTTC	CSARRGALILDEQYF
-	15	TRBJ1-4	-	TRBV20-1	TGCAGTGCTAGAGAAGTTATGGGATGGAGTGAAAAACTGTTTTTT	CSAREVMGWSEKLFF
many	17	TRBJ2-3	TRBD2	TRBV2	TGTGCCAGCAGAGGAAGGGCTAGCGGGAGAAGAGGAGATACGCAGTATTTT	CASRGRASGRRGDTQYF
-	16	TRBJ2-3	-	TRBV9	TGTGCCAGCAGCAGGACAGCGGCATCCGGCACAGATACGCAGTATTTT	CASSRTAASGTDTQYF
-	14	TRBJ2-3	-	TRBV3-1	TGTGCCAGCGAGGGGGAATCTAGCACAGATACGCAGTATTTT	CASEGESSTDTQYF
-	15	TRBJ1-2	-	TRBV12-3/TRBV12-4	TGTGCCAGCAGTTTTACCCGGACCTCCCTAAATGGCTACACCTTC	CASSFTRTSLNGYTF
-	14	TRBJ2-5	-	TRBV3-1	TGTGCCAGCAGCCCTAGATTACACCCAGAGACCCAGTACTTC	CASSPRLHPETQYF
-	14	TRBJ2-1	-	TRBV7-2	TGTGCCAGCAGCTTAGCGGGCAGTAGCGATGAGCAGTTCTTC	CASSLAGSSDEQFF
-	16	TRBJ2-3	-	TRBV12-3/TRBV12-4	TGTGCCAGCAGTCCCCCCGGCGGGACGAGCACAGATACGCAGTATTTT	CASSPPGGTSTDTQYF
-	14	TRBJ1-6	-	TRBV7-9	TGCGCCAGCAGCCCACCCGGCGGTAATTCACCCCTCCACTTT	CASSPPGGNSPLHF
-	16	TRBJ2-1	-	TRBV7-8	TGTGCCAGCAGCTTGATCTGGGACGGATCCATCGGTGAGCAGTTCTTC	CASSLIWDGSIGEQFF
-	15	TRBJ2-7	TRBD2	TRBV7-2	TGTGCCAGCAGCTTGTCGGCGGGAGATTACAATGAGCAGTACTTC	CASSLSAGDYNEQYF
-	14	TRBJ2-1	TRBD2	TRBV10-3	TGTGCCATCAGTGATGGGGGGGCCTACAATGAGCAGTTCTTC	CAISDGGAYNEQFF
-	14	TRBJ2-5	-	TRBV12-3/TRBV12-4	TGTGCCAGCAGCCCTGCGGGGGCCGAGGAGACCCAGTACTTC	CASSPAGAEETQYF
-	18	TRBJ2-6	-	TRBV12-3/TRBV12-4	TGTGCCAGCAGCCCGGGAATTTTTTCTAGCTCTGGGGCCAACGTCCTGACTTTC	CASSPGIFSSSGANVLTF
few	15	TRBJ2-5	TRBD2	TRBV7-9	TGTGCCAGCACCCACCGGGGGGGAGACCTACGAGAGCAGTACTTC	CASTHRGGDLREQYF
-	15	TRBJ2-5	TRBD2	TRBV20-1	TGCGGTGCTTGGGGCGGGGGGGTCTTACAAGAGACCCAGTACTTC	CGAWGGGVLQETQYF
-	12	TRBJ2-7	TRBD1	TRBV6-2/TRBV6-3	TGTGCCAGCGATTTCGCAGGGGGCGAGCAGTACTTC	CASDFAGGEQYF